This TCR beta chain was found in a study of early T cells in non-severe SARS-CoV-2 infection. For the study at large: Sequenced bulk RNA came from whole blood that was unsorted, and chains were unpaired. Study observations and caveats: Sequences matched to VDJdb favored anti-spike CD8 responses, while private and CD4 specificities were missed.

Unique molecular identifiers (one per individual cDNA molecule) were attached. TCRdb ran MiXCR on the 5' RACE reads and lists one entry per CDR3 protein. Of about 28,000 distinct CDR3 sequences detected, 3.5% to 5.5% appear once; the ten largest clones hold 5.5% to 6%. This clonotype came up many times. Antigen specificity is unknown. The receptor comes from an adult who was a healthcare worker with PCR-confirmed SARS-CoV-2 infection or an uninfected control (not recorded which). The material sequenced was whole blood, taken at baseline.

The DNA for the CDR3 is TGCGCCAGCAGTGAGTCGGGACTTGCTGGAAACACCATATATTTT. It is translated as CASSESGLAGNTIYF. The chain is built from TRBV10-1 and TRBJ1-3, with D perhaps matching TRBD1 (5 bases). CDR3 length equals 15 residues. Germline V gene data show CDR1 as WNHNN and CDR2 as SYGVQD (reference sequence). V shed 0 bases and J shed 2 bases, with 8 bases lying between them.